Sequencing of this T cell receptor (beta chain) was carried out in a study of blood T cell repertoires in COVID-19. For the study at large: Samples representing acute and convalescent COVID-19 were sourced from the United States, Italy and Spain.

In the original workflow: Amplification with reference gene primers provided the estimates of nucleated cell counts. Clones were read by immunoSEQ multiplex PCR, and TCRdb kept only the in-frame ones, dropping some. V and J calls and clone size come straight from that table; D and trimming were deduced from the DNA. The data hold 250,000 to 300,000 clones, with about 90% observed a single time. With regard to this clone: Compared with germline, one end of the junction differs, possibly owing to a read error.

The CDR3 has 20 amino acids. Germline V gene sequence: CDR1 SSHAT, CDR2 FNYEAQ (reference sequence). Sequenced material: peripheral blood. This receptor was identified in a woman in her forties or fifties who had recovered from COVID-19. The chain links TRBV7-7 to TRBJ2-5; 7 positions match TRBD1. The chain's CDR3 is CASSAYRDSIQDLIPGTQYF. DNA for the CDR3: TGTGCTAGCAGCGCCTACCGGGACAGCATACAAGACCTCATCCCGGGGACCCAGTACTTC. The entire variable domain, with the rest obtained from reference TRBV7-7 and TRBJ2-5, is as follows: GAGVSQSPRYKVTKRGQDVTLRCDPISSHATLYWYQQALGQGPEFLTYFNYEAQPDKSGLPSDRFSAERPEGSISTLTIQRTEQRDSAMYRCASSAYRDSIQDLIPGTQYFGPGTRLLVL.